These 30 T cell receptor beta chains originate from one sample sequenced in a study of brain metastases from non-small cell lung cancer. The repertoire was sequenced with immunoSEQ multiplex PCR; TCRdb's copy has only in-frame clones and lacks some. The sample has about 690 clones, around 90% seen once. Sequences were obtained from tissue from a brain metastasis. Every receptor here comes from a donor aged 40 or over with non-small cell lung cancer.

The chain links TRBV10-2 to TRBJ1-2; D gene unclear. V shed 2 bases and J shed 10 bases, with 17 bases lying between them. The length of the CDR3 is 14 residues. Germline lookup yields CDR1 WSHSY and CDR2 SAAADI. CDR3 loop: CASSENTLRSDYTF. CDR3 coding DNA: TGCGCCAGCAGTGAGAACACCCTTCGGAGCGACTACACCTTC.

This clone has only one observation. The V and J genes are TRBV18 and TRBJ2-7, with TRBD2 identical over 14 bases. The germline CDR1 and CDR2 sequences are KGHSH and LQKENI. With 2 bases clipped from V and 0 bases from J, the junction kept 6 bases outside the gene matches. The CDR3 covers 18 residues. The CDR3 here is CASSPGTSGSGNSYEQYF. CDR3 nucleotides: TGTGCCAGCTCACCAGGGACTAGCGGGAGTGGGAACTCCTACGAGCAGTACTTC. Based on the CDR3 plus reference TRBV18 and TRBJ2-7, the full variable domain is NAGVMQNPRHLVRRRGQEARLRCSPMKGHSHVYWYRQLPEEGLKFMVYLQKENIIDESGMPKERFSAEFPKEGPSILRIQQVVRGDSAAYFCASSPGTSGSGNSYEQYFGPGTRLTVT.

The genes are TRBV29-1 and TRBJ2-1, with D unclear. The CDR3 has 15 residues. The V gene's germline CDR1 is SQVTM and CDR2 ANQGSEA. Trimming took 7 bases from V and 4 from J, leaving 20 bases between them. The CDR3 DNA reads as TGCAGCGGAACCATTTTAGTGCGCGGTTACAATGAGCAGTTCTTC. Translation: CSGTILVRGYNEQFF.

The chain couples TRBV5-1 to TRBJ1-1; D possibly corresponds to TRBD1 (6 bases). The germline V gene encodes CDR1 SGHRS and CDR2 YFSETQ. V lost 2 bases to trimming and J lost 1 base, with 12 bases between them. The CDR3 is 15 residues long. In nucleotides, the CDR3 is TGCGCCAGCAGCTTAGGGGGAGCCAGGAACACTGAAGCTTTCTTT. The encoded protein is CASSLGGARNTEAFF.

This chain connects TRBV18 to TRBJ1-5; possible D gene TRBD1, 6 bases. Germline lookup yields CDR1 KGHSH and CDR2 LQKENI. CDR3 size: 15 residues. V was trimmed by 3 bases and J by 7 bases, leaving 16 bases between them. DNA of the CDR3: TGTGCCAGCTCACCCCCTGGGGGGGCTGGACAGCCCCAGCATTTT. Translating gives CASSPPGGAGQPQHF.

The genes are TRBV4-1 and TRBJ2-7, with 7 bases that match TRBD2. V was pared by 7 bases and J by 2 bases, with 2 bases of the junction left unmatched. Per germline, CDR1 MGHRA and CDR2 YSYEKL. This CDR3 has 12 residues. The CDR3 DNA reads as TGCGCCAGCATCGGACTAGCCTACGAGCAGTACTTC. This gives the protein CASIGLAYEQYF.

CDR3 protein: CASSKGLAGVYTDTQYF. The CDR3 DNA follows: TGTGCCAGCAGTAAGGGACTAGCGGGAGTGTACACAGATACGCAGTATTTT. This chain uses TRBV7-9 with TRBJ2-3, with 14 bases matching TRBD2. The CDR3 has 17 residues. V trimming: 6 bases; J trimming: 2 bases; junction bases outside the gene matches: 7. Germline CDR1 reads SEHNR; CDR2 reads FQNEAQ (reference sequence). The entire variable domain, with the rest obtained from reference TRBV7-9 and TRBJ2-3, is as follows: DTGVSQNPRHKITKRGQNVTFRCDPISEHNRLYWYRQTLGQGPEFLTYFQNEAQLEKSRLLSDRFSAERPKGSFSTLEIQRTEQGDSAMYLCASSKGLAGVYTDTQYFGPGTRLTVL.

The genes are TRBV6-2 or TRBV6-3 and TRBJ2-7, with 11 bases matching TRBD2. The CDR3 has 14 amino acids. The germline gives CDR1 MNHEY, CDR2 SVGEGT. Germline trimming cut 2 bases from V and 7 bases from J; bases unmatched to any gene: 4. The CDR3 here is CASSYTASGREQYF. Here the CDR3 DNA reads TGTGCCAGCAGTTACACGGCTAGCGGGAGGGAGCAGTACTTC.

This clone appeared a single time. The gene calls are TRBV20-1 and TRBJ2-1; perhaps TRBD2 as D (5 bases). CDR1 and CDR2 (germline): DFQATT, SNEGSKA (reference sequence). Trimming pared 3 bases from V and 3 bases from J, leaving 12 bases between. This CDR3 has 14 residues. The CDR3 reads CSASFWRVYNEQFF. The DNA of the CDR3 is TGCAGTGCTAGTTTCTGGCGGGTCTACAATGAGCAGTTCTTC.

This chain links TRBV14 with TRBJ2-7, with 12 bases fitting TRBD1. Germline values: CDR1 SGHDN, CDR2 FVKESK. This CDR3 has 15 amino acids. Unmatched junction bases numbered 6, after V lost 2 bases and J lost 7 bases. The CDR3, as DNA: TGTGCCAGCAGCCAACCCGGGACAGGGGGCGAAGAGCAGTACTTC. Translation gives CASSQPGTGGEEQYF.

The chain has TRBV7-7 and TRBJ2-2, with 7 bases aligning to TRBD2. Germline assignment: CDR1 SSHAT and CDR2 FNYEAQ (reference sequence). The CDR3 is 16 amino acids. The CDR3 loop reads CASGVLAHANTGELFF. The CDR3 nucleotides are TGTGCTAGCGGCGTACTAGCGCACGCGAACACCGGGGAGCTGTTTTTT.

This chain links TRBV20-1 with TRBJ2-1; no firm D call. The V and J ends lost 4 bases and 7 bases respectively, with 5 bases between them. Germline-derived CDR1 and CDR2 are DFQATT and SNEGSKA (reference sequence). The CDR3 sequence is 10 residues long. DNA of the CDR3: TGCAGTGCTATTGGGAATGAGCAGTTCTTC. Amino acids: CSAIGNEQFF.

The V and J genes are TRBV7-9 and TRBJ1-6; 7 nucleotides match TRBD1. The V segment lost 5 bases and the J segment 7 bases; nucleotides outside the gene matches: 11. The length of the CDR3 is 16 residues. Germline V gives CDR1 SEHNR, CDR2 FQNEAQ (reference sequence). CDR3 in DNA: TGTGCCAGCAGCCTCCCCAGACAGGGTGGCAATTCACCCCTCCACTTT. As protein: CASSLPRQGGNSPLHF.

The chain employs TRBV9 and TRBJ2-6, with 10 nucleotides matching TRBD1. The V gene's germline CDR1 is SGDLS and CDR2 YYNGEE. Germline trimming cut 2 bases from V and 0 bases from J; bases unmatched to any gene: 2. The CDR3 spans 17 residues. CDR3 sequence reads: CASSVDRGPSGANVLTF. The CDR3 DNA reads TGTGCCAGCAGCGTCGACAGGGGGCCCTCTGGGGCCAACGTCCTGACTTTC.

The chain recombines TRBV10-3 with TRBJ2-2, with a possible D match to TRBD1 (6 bases). From germline, CDR1 is ENHRY and CDR2 SYGVKD. Between the trimmed V and J ends, which lost 5 bases and 3 bases, there was a span of 10 bases. The CDR3 has 14 amino acids. The CDR3 loop reads CAISYREDTGELFF. CDR3 nucleotide sequence: TGTGCCATCAGTTACAGGGAAGACACCGGGGAGCTGTTTTTT.

CDR3 DNA: TGTGCCAGCAGCCTATATAGCGGGAGTGGAATGGAGACCCAGTACTTC. The encoded protein is CASSLYSGSGMETQYF. The V call is TRBV13, the J call TRBJ2-5; 9 bases fit TRBD2. Germline loops: CDR1 PRHDT, CDR2 FYEKMQ (reference sequence). With 5 bases clipped from V and 5 bases from J, the junction kept 12 bases outside the gene matches. The CDR3 is 16 residues long. Variable domain in full (rest from reference TRBV13 and TRBJ2-5): AAGVIQSPRHLIKEKRETATLKCYPIPRHDTVYWYQQGPGQDPQFLISFYEKMQSDKGSIPDRFSAQQFSDYHSELNMSSLELGDSALYFCASSLYSGSGMETQYFGPGTRLLVL.

This clone has just a few counts. The chain combines TRBV7-9 with TRBJ2-7; 7 bases are a match to TRBD1. V dropped 1 base and J dropped 9; count of bases not matched to a gene: 6. CDR1 SEHNR and CDR2 FQNEAQ come from the germline V gene (reference sequence). The CDR3 spans 13 residues. CDR3 region: CASSLGQGTGQYF. The DNA for the CDR3 is TGTGCCAGCAGCTTAGGACAGGGAACCGGGCAGTACTTC.

V is TRBV19 and J is TRBJ2-2, with D perhaps matching TRBD2 (6 bases). CDR3 size: 15 residues. Germline values: CDR1 LNHDA, CDR2 SQIVND (reference sequence). V lost 8 bases and J lost 0, with 13 bases in between. CDR3 residues: CASAGSSANTGELFF. CDR3 bases: TGTGCCAGTGCCGGGAGCAGCGCGAACACCGGGGAGCTGTTTTTT.

The rearrangement links TRBV4-3 to TRBJ1-5, with unresolved D. The CDR3 runs to 13 residues. The germline gives CDR1 LGHNA, CDR2 YSLEER. The germline V and J ends were trimmed by 3 bases and 5 bases, with 8 bases remaining between them. CDR3 bases: TGCGCCAGCAGCCAGGCCACTTATCAGCCCCAGCATTTT. As protein: CASSQATYQPQHF.

The CDR3 region has the DNA TGTGCCAGCAGGGGAGACAGGCTTGGAAACACCATATATTTT. Its protein product is CASRGDRLGNTIYF. The V and J genes are TRBV2 and TRBJ1-3; D perhaps matches TRBD1 (6 bases). Germline CDR1 and CDR2: SNHLY and FYNNEI. V dropped 6 bases and J dropped 3 bases, with 12 bases sitting between them. There are 14 residues in the CDR3. Drawing the rest from reference TRBV2 and TRBJ1-3, the complete variable domain is EPEVTQTPSHQVTQMGQEVILRCVPISNHLYFYWYRQILGQKVEFLVSFYNNEISEKSEIFDDQFSVERPDGSNFTLKIRSTKLEDSAMYFCASRGDRLGNTIYFGEGSWLTVV.

Concerning this clone itself: This specimen includes other DNA sequences encoding the same CDR3. V and J are TRBV7-9 and TRBJ2-1, with TRBD2 matching 7 bases. The CDR3 length is 17 residues. Germline V gene data show CDR1 as SEHNR and CDR2 as FQNEAQ (reference sequence). V lost 6 bases and J lost 7; bases outside the gene matches: 18. In DNA form, the CDR3 reads TGTGCCAGCAGATCCCGGGGGGAGGGAGAATTACTTAATGAGCAGTTCTTC. Translated: CASRSRGEGELLNEQFF.

This clone was found once. The chain is built from TRBV19 and TRBJ1-1, with D perhaps matching TRBD1 (6 bases). With 3 bases removed from V and 7 bases from J, the gap between germline ends came to 15 bases. Germline assignment: CDR1 LNHDA and CDR2 SQIVND (reference sequence). This CDR3 is 14 amino acids long. The CDR3 sequence is CASSIVSRGYEAFF. The CDR3, as DNA: TGTGCCAGTAGTATTGTGTCCAGGGGCTATGAAGCTTTCTTT. Filled out from reference TRBV19 and TRBJ1-1, the complete variable domain reads DGGITQSPKYLFRKEGQNVTLSCEQNLNHDAMYWYRQDPGQGLRLIYYSQIVNDFQKGDIAEGYSVSREKKESFPLTVTSAQKNPTAFYLCASSIVSRGYEAFFGQGTRLTVV.

This rearrangement joins TRBV6-2 or TRBV6-3 to TRBJ2-1; D might be TRBD1 (6 bases). The V end lost 6 bases, the J end lost 13 bases, and 22 bases lay between the germline ends. The CDR3 is made up of 14 amino acids. From germline, CDR1 is MNHEY and CDR2 SVGEGT. The CDR3 spells CASSQPYTGTIQFF. The DNA for the CDR3 is TGTGCCAGCAGCCAACCTTATACCGGGACAATCCAGTTCTTC.

This sequence joins TRBV5-4 and TRBJ1-5, with no clear D. The V gene lost 1 base and the J gene lost 5 bases, with 7 bases spanning the gap. The CDR3 runs to 13 residues. The germline V gene has CDR1 SGHNT and CDR2 YYREEE (reference sequence). The DNA of the CDR3 is TGTGCCAGCAGCTTGAATCCGGATCAGCCCCAGCATTTT. Its protein product is CASSLNPDQPQHF.

The chain carries TRBV5-3 and TRBJ1-1, with D maybe TRBD1 (6 bases). TRBV5-3 is classed as an ORF, of uncertain function. The CDR3 totals 11 residues. V lost 8 bases and J 9 bases, leaving 14 bases between the germline ends. CDR3 coding DNA: TGTGCCAGGGTCTTGGGGGCTAAAGCTTTCTTT. This sequence encodes CARVLGAKAFF.

Points on this clone: At one end, the junction sequence differs from germline, possibly due to a read error. At the DNA level, this CDR3 is encoded by other sequences in the same sample as well. The CDR3 sequence is CASDRGSNQPQHF. The CDR3 bases are TGTGCCAGCGACAGGGGGAGCAATCAGCCTCAGCATTTT. The chain couples TRBV19 to TRBJ1-5, with 9 bases fitting TRBD1. The CDR3 covers 13 residues. In germline, CDR1 is LNHDA, CDR2 SQIVND (reference sequence).

A word on this clone: One junction end disagrees with the germline gene, perhaps due to a read error. This chain links TRBV7-2 with TRBJ1-4; 8 bases are shared with TRBD1. The CDR3 has 16 residues. The germline V gene has CDR1 SGHTA and CDR2 FQGNSA. The CDR3 reads CASSFSGGAGNEKLFF. CDR3 sequence (DNA): TGTGCCAGCAGCTTCTCAGGGGGCGCAGGAAATGAAAAACTATTTTTT.

The chain has TRBV6-5 and TRBJ2-3; tentatively, D is TRBD1 or TRBD2 (5 bases each). Trimming cost V 7 bases and J 2 bases, with 16 bases left between them. Per the germline V gene, CDR1 is MNHEY and CDR2 is SVGAGI. CDR3 size: 15 residues. This CDR3 reads CASIGPWGYTDTQYF. The CDR3 region has the DNA TGTGCCAGCATTGGGCCCTGGGGGTACACAGATACGCAGTATTTT.

This clone was found once. V usage is TRBV18 and J usage is TRBJ2-7; a possible D gene is TRBD1 (6 bases). This CDR3 is 14 amino acids long. From germline, CDR1 is KGHSH and CDR2 LQKENI. V lost 3 bases and J 0 bases, leaving 9 bases between the germline ends. The CDR3 DNA reads as TGTGCCAGCTCACCCGGGACAACCTCCTACGAGCAGTACTTC. It specifies CASSPGTTSYEQYF.

The V gene is TRBV27, the J gene TRBJ2-3, with 7 bases matching TRBD2. V gave up 0 bases and J gave up 7 bases; unmatched junction bases: 13. Per germline, CDR1 MNHEY and CDR2 SMNVEV (reference sequence). CDR3 size: 17 residues. The DNA of the CDR3 is TGTGCCAGCAGTTTATCGGGATTTGGGAGGGAATTTAATACGCAGTATTTT. Its translation: CASSLSGFGREFNTQYF.